Detailed here is one T cell receptor (beta chain). This entry is derived from a study of blood T cell repertoires in COVID-19. On the study more broadly: From the United States, Italy and Spain came samples of acute and convalescent COVID-19. T cells, B-cell-depleted T cells, or PBMCs supplied cDNA or gDNA.

Profiled with immunoSEQ multiplex PCR; TCRdb holds only in-frame clones, not every one. This table holds approximately 25,000 clones, roughly 74% found once. The receptor was derived from a man in his fifties or sixties with COVID-19, enrolled during active disease. Sample: peripheral blood.

The CDR3 loop reads CASSPGTFGYTF. The CDR3 DNA follows: TGTGCCAGTAGTCCGGGGACATTTGGCTACACCTTC. This chain uses TRBV19 with TRBJ1-2; possible D gene TRBD1, 6 bases. The CDR3 is 12 residues long. The germline gives CDR1 LNHDA, CDR2 SQIVND (reference sequence). The V end was cut by 5 bases, the J end by 7 bases, with 11 bases between.